These 16 T cell receptor beta chains share one sample of origin, sequenced in a study of cytomegalovirus exposure and HLA in healthy donors. It was with 60 Vbeta and 13 Jbeta primers that the PCR ran. Some clones are missing from TCRdb's copy, which holds only in-frame ones; the method was immunoSEQ multiplex PCR. The repertoire holds about 170,000 clones, with about 75% as singletons. Source material: PBMCs. The receptor source for this set is a woman between 50 and 59 years old in good health and CMV-seropositive.

The chain links TRBV2 to TRBJ2-7, with 11 bases that match TRBD1. V lost 8 bases, J lost 5 bases, and 2 bases stayed unmatched. The germline V gene has CDR1 SNHLY and CDR2 FYNNEI. This CDR3 is 12 amino acids long. CDR3 loop: CASQDRGHEQYF. CDR3 coding DNA: TGTGCCAGCCAGGACAGGGGGCACGAGCAGTACTTC. The full variable domain, its missing parts supplied by reference TRBV2 and TRBJ2-7, is EPEVTQTPSHQVTQMGQEVILRCVPISNHLYFYWYRQILGQKVEFLVSFYNNEISEKSEIFDDQFSVERPDGSNFTLKIRSTKLEDSAMYFCASQDRGHEQYFGPGTRLTVT.

This rearrangement joins TRBV9 to TRBJ2-5, with TRBD1 matching 10 bases. CDR1 is SGDLS, CDR2 YYNGEE, per germline. This CDR3 is 15 amino acids long. Trimming cost V 0 bases and J 4 bases; bases outside gene matches: 3. The CDR3 is CASSVGTGGRETQYF. The CDR3 bases are TGTGCCAGCAGCGTAGGGACAGGGGGGAGAGAGACCCAGTACTTC.

For this clone: Compared with germline, one end of the junction differs, possibly owing to a read error. The chain recombines TRBV5-6 with TRBJ2-5; no firm D call. Germline V gene sequence: CDR1 SGHDT, CDR2 YYEEEE. This CDR3 region has 12 residues. CDR3 sequence (DNA): TGTGCCAGCAGTACCTACGCCTCTCGGGTCGACTTC. It encodes CASSTYASRVDF.

This clone was recorded a few times. This chain connects TRBV5-1 to TRBJ1-1; D ambiguous. V was clipped by 1 base and J by 1 base, with 8 bases between them. This CDR3 is 14 amino acids long. From germline, CDR1 is SGHRS and CDR2 YFSETQ. Written as DNA, the CDR3 is TGCGCCAGCAGCTTGTTTTCCGGGAACACTGAAGCTTTCTTT. Its protein product is CASSLFSGNTEAFF.

This chain links TRBV5-6 with TRBJ2-7; D not resolved. Between the trimmed V and J ends, which lost 2 bases and 2 bases, there was a span of 8 bases. Germline V lookup: CDR1 SGHDT, CDR2 YYEEEE. This CDR3 contains 13 residues. DNA for the CDR3: TGTGCCAGCAGCTTTATCAGTACCTACGAGCAGTACTTC. Translating it yields CASSFISTYEQYF.

The chain has TRBV5-1 and TRBJ2-3; 7 positions match TRBD1. This CDR3 spans 14 amino acids. From germline, CDR1 is SGHRS and CDR2 YFSETQ. V lost 3 bases, J lost 2 bases, and 3 bases stayed unmatched. The CDR3 DNA reads TGCGCCAGCAGCTCCGGGACAGTCACAGATACGCAGTATTTT. It yields the protein CASSSGTVTDTQYF.

The chain recombines TRBV7-8 with TRBJ2-2; weak D call: TRBD1 (6 bases). CDR1 is SGHVS and CDR2 is FQNEAQ in the germline V gene. The CDR3 length is 18 residues. Trimming pared 4 bases from V and 4 bases from J, leaving 22 bases between. The CDR3 region is CASSYPVQGSYGTGELFF. The DNA of the CDR3 is TGTGCCAGCAGCTACCCCGTACAGGGTTCGTATGGCACCGGGGAGCTGTTTTTT. The full variable domain, its missing parts supplied by reference TRBV7-8 and TRBJ2-2, is GAGVSQSPRYKVAKRGQDVALRCDPISGHVSLFWYQQALGQGPEFLTYFQNEAQLDKSGLPSDRFFAERPEGSVSTLKIQRTQQEDSAVYLCASSYPVQGSYGTGELFFGEGSRLTVL.

The rearrangement joins TRBV9 to TRBJ2-2, with unresolved D. This CDR3 spans 18 amino acids. CDR1 is SGDLS and CDR2 is YYNGEE in the germline V gene. V was cut by 4 bases and J by 1 base, with 20 bases left in between. The CDR3 reads CASSPRSDSSQNTGELFF. CDR3 sequence (DNA): TGTGCCAGCAGCCCCCGGTCGGATAGCTCCCAGAACACCGGGGAGCTGTTTTTT. The entire variable domain, with the rest obtained from reference TRBV9 and TRBJ2-2, is as follows: DSGVTQTPKHLITATGQRVTLRCSPRSGDLSVYWYQQSLDQGLQFLIQYYNGEERAKGNILERFSAQQFPDLHSELNLSSLELGDSALYFCASSPRSDSSQNTGELFFGEGSRLTVL.

The rearrangement joins TRBV6-1 to TRBJ2-7; TRBD2 matches at 7 bases. Germline V gene lookup returns CDR1 MNHNS and CDR2 SASEGT. The V segment lost 8 bases and the J segment 0 bases; nucleotides outside the gene matches: 7. This CDR3 is 14 amino acids long. This CDR3 reads CASRPGTNSYEQYF. CDR3 coding DNA: TGTGCCAGCCGACCCGGGACTAACTCCTACGAGCAGTACTTC.

This chain connects TRBV7-6 to TRBJ2-3, with TRBD2 as a possible D gene (6 bases). Germline V gene sequence: CDR1 SGHVS, CDR2 FNYEAQ. Trimming removed 5 bases at V and 2 bases at J, with 23 bases between. The CDR3 spans 18 residues. The CDR3 DNA reads as TGTGCCAGCAGCCCGGGGGTTAGGGTTAACTTCGACACAGATACGCAGTATTTT. This codes for CASSPGVRVNFDTDTQYF. The entire variable domain, with the rest obtained from reference TRBV7-6 and TRBJ2-3, is as follows: GAGVSQSPRYKVTKRGQDVALRCDPISGHVSLYWYRQALGQGPEFLTYFNYEAQQDKSGLPNDRFSAERPEGSISTLTIQRTEQRDSAMYRCASSPGVRVNFDTDTQYFGPGTRLTVL.

This chain joins TRBV5-1 and TRBJ2-7; 8 nucleotides line up with TRBD1. Germline lookup yields CDR1 SGHRS and CDR2 YFSETQ. The J segment lost 0 bases and the V segment lost 4 bases, leaving 9 bases of the junction unmatched. The CDR3 length is 16 residues. As DNA, the CDR3 is TGCGCCAGCAGCCCCCAGGGGGCAGGGCTCTCCTACGAGCAGTACTTC. Translated, it gives CASSPQGAGLSYEQYF.

CDR3: CASSPGEHYGYTF. The CDR3 nucleotides are TGCGCCAGCAGCCCAGGGGAACACTATGGCTACACCTTC. The J gene is TRBJ1-2, the V gene TRBV4-1, with D perhaps matching TRBD1 (6 bases). Trimming took off 4 bases at V and 3 bases at J, with 9 bases between the two ends. Germline lookup yields CDR1 MGHRA and CDR2 YSYEKL. This CDR3 is built from 13 residues.

This clone was seen once. The CDR3 sequence: CASMWAHTETQYF. For the CDR3, the DNA is TGTGCCAGCATGTGGGCGCATACAGAGACCCAGTACTTC. V gene TRBV2 combines with J gene TRBJ2-5; D gene uncertain. The V end was cut by 7 bases, the J end by 4 bases, with 13 bases between. This CDR3 comprises 13 residues. The germline V gene encodes CDR1 SNHLY and CDR2 FYNNEI.

The table lists this clone with a few counts. This chain uses TRBV10-2 with TRBJ2-7, with D perhaps matching TRBD1 (5 bases). Trimming took 4 bases from V and 2 from J, leaving 9 bases between them. Germline V lookup: CDR1 WSHSY, CDR2 SAAADI. This CDR3 region has 13 residues. CDR3 sequence: CASSADSPYEQYF. CDR3 in DNA: TGCGCCAGCAGTGCTGACAGCCCCTACGAGCAGTACTTC.

This chain connects TRBV6-6 to TRBJ2-7; 12 nucleotides agree with TRBD2. The germline gives CDR1 MNHNY, CDR2 SVGAGI (reference sequence). The V and J ends lost 3 bases and 3 bases, in that order; junction bases with no gene match: 6. The CDR3 is 16 residues long. The CDR3 loop reads CASSYTSGGHFYEQYF. The DNA for the CDR3 is TGTGCCAGCAGTTATACTAGCGGGGGGCACTTCTACGAGCAGTACTTC.

The V gene is TRBV15, the J gene TRBJ1-5, with 9 bases aligning to TRBD1. The CDR3 totals 16 residues. The V gene's germline CDR1 is LNHNV and CDR2 YYDKDF (reference sequence). V gave up 3 bases and J gave up 0 bases; unmatched junction bases: 3. In DNA, the CDR3 is TGTGCCACCAGCAGGGGGACAGGGAATAGCAATCAGCCCCAGCATTTT. Translating it yields CATSRGTGNSNQPQHF.